This T cell receptor beta chain was found in a study of T-cell memory formation after mild COVID-19. Overall study results and limits: Shrinking CD4+ clones were chiefly CM and EM; CD8+ ones were chiefly EMRA.

In this sample, this clonotype turned up a few times. As yet, its antigen is unknown. V was pared by 2 bases and J by 2 bases, with 10 bases between. CDR3 size: 15 residues. CDR1 and CDR2 from the germline V gene are MGHRA and YSYEKL. Each CDR3 protein is one row after TCRdb ran MiXCR on the 5' RACE reads. The sample yields under 300,000 distinct CDR3 sequences, approximately 8.4% seen once. The origin of this receptor is a man younger than 35 who had mild COVID-19 (a few samples of this study predate the infection). Cell type and time point are not known. The sequenced material came from PBMCs or a T cell subset sorted from them (not recorded which). The V call is TRBV4-1, the J call TRBJ2-1; either TRBD1 or TRBD2 may fit D (5 bases each). CDR3 sequence: CASSQRGATYNEQFF. As DNA, the CDR3 is TGCGCCAGCAGCCAACGGGGCGCTACCTACAATGAGCAGTTCTTC.